Detailed here is one T cell receptor (beta chain). Its matching antigen is unknown. Only in-frame clones appear in the TCRdb table, and some are missing; sequencing was by immunoSEQ multiplex PCR. Of about 11,000 clones in the sample, around 86% are singletons; the top ten hold 6.5% to 8%. The sample belongs to a study of tumor-infiltrating lymphocytes in localized non-small cell lung cancer. Study-wide results and caveats: Different pieces of the same tissue went to different assays, confounding technical variation with intratumor heterogeneity. TCR sequencing covered a subset of patients with enough tissue.

Germline CDR1 is SEHNR and CDR2 is FQNEAQ (reference sequence). V was clipped by 5 bases and J by 4 bases, with 12 bases between them. This CDR3 has 15 residues. This chain connects TRBV7-9 to TRBJ2-6, with a possible D match to TRBD1 (6 bases). This clonotype was sampled from a human donor with non-small cell lung cancer. Sequencing input: uninvolved lung tissue not adjacent to the tumor. The CDR3 protein is CASSKDSHGANVLTF. In DNA, the CDR3 is TGTGCCAGCAGCAAGGACAGTCACGGGGCCAACGTCCTGACTTTC.